Listed here are 27 T cell receptor beta chains from one sample, sequenced in a study of control samples from healthy donors and cancer patients (dated by TCRdb to about 2020). The library was made by the immunoSEQ multiplex PCR assay. This is the immuneACCESS table as TCRdb keeps it, with only in-frame sequences that have V and J called. A part of the clones is gone; compared with another copy, unresolved V genes explain less than half, and the rest is unexplained. The table for this sample lists fewer than 200,000 clones; around nine tenths of them were counted only once. Roughly 1.3% of the sample rests with the top ten. The sample was blood. The receptors come from a man between 25 and 39 years old in good health.

The V gene is TRBV20-1, the J gene TRBJ2-3, with 8 bases identical to TRBD1. In germline, CDR1 is DFQATT, CDR2 SNEGSKA (reference sequence). V was clipped by 3 bases and J by 1 base; unmatched bases: 9. CDR3 length equals 16 residues. CDR3 DNA sequence: TGCAGTGCTAGTGGCGAAAGGGGACAGGGCACAGATACGCAGTATTTT. Encoded protein: CSASGERGQGTDTQYF.

This chain uses TRBV19 with TRBJ1-1; tentative D call: TRBD1 (5 bases). V was cut by 3 bases and J by 4 bases, with 9 bases left in between. The CDR3 runs to 13 residues. Germline CDR1 LNHDA, CDR2 SQIVND (reference sequence). CDR3 DNA sequence: TGTGCCAGTAGTATCGGGGGACTCACTGAAGCTTTCTTT. It encodes CASSIGGLTEAFF. Combining the CDR3 with reference TRBV19 and TRBJ1-1 gives the whole variable domain DGGITQSPKYLFRKEGQNVTLSCEQNLNHDAMYWYRQDPGQGLRLIYYSQIVNDFQKGDIAEGYSVSREKKESFPLTVTSAQKNPTAFYLCASSIGGLTEAFFGQGTRLTVV.

The chain combines TRBV5-1 with TRBJ1-1; 8 nucleotides align to TRBD1. This CDR3 has 14 residues. Germline V lookup: CDR1 SGHRS, CDR2 YFSETQ. V dropped 7 bases and J dropped 0; count of bases not matched to a gene: 5. The CDR3 here is CASSTGGMNTEAFF. CDR3 sequence (DNA): TGCGCCAGCTCTACAGGGGGGATGAACACTGAAGCTTTCTTT. Full variable domain (outside the CDR3, taken from reference TRBV5-1 and TRBJ1-1): KAGVTQTPRYLIKTRGQQVTLSCSPISGHRSVSWYQQTPGQGLQFLFEYFSETQRNKGNFPGRFSGRQFSNSRSEMNVSTLELGDSALYLCASSTGGMNTEAFFGQGTRLTVV.

This clone has more than one count but fewer than ten. The rearrangement links TRBV3-1 (or the pseudogene TRBV3-2) to TRBJ1-6; tentatively, D is TRBD1 (6 bases). Trimming cost V 2 bases and J 8 bases, with 10 bases left between them. The CDR3 has 14 residues. CDR1 is LGHDT and CDR2 is YNNKEL in the germline V gene (reference sequence). The CDR3 coding sequence is TGTGCCAGCAGCCAAACACAGGGTGATTCACCCCTCCACTTT. Amino acid sequence: CASSQTQGDSPLHF.

The gene calls are TRBV25-1 and TRBJ2-4, with D possibly matching TRBD1 (6 bases). CDR1 and CDR2 from the germline V gene are MGHDK and SYGVNS. The CDR3 is 14 residues long. The germline V and J ends were trimmed by 3 bases and 4 bases, with 10 bases remaining between them. CDR3 protein: CASSESQGKNIQYF. For the CDR3, the DNA is TGTGCCAGCAGTGAGTCGCAGGGGAAAAACATTCAGTACTTC.

The V gene is TRBV19, the J gene TRBJ1-1, with 10 bases aligning to TRBD1. Germline V gene sequence: CDR1 LNHDA, CDR2 SQIVND (reference sequence). The CDR3 runs to 14 residues. The DNA of the CDR3 is TGTGACCTGCCACGGGACAGGGGTCTCACTGAAGCTTTCTTT. It codes for CDLPRDRGLTEAFF.

The gene calls are TRBV29-1 and TRBJ2-2, with D tentatively TRBD2 (6 bases). The V end lost 4 bases, the J end lost 4 bases, and 10 bases lay between the germline ends. This CDR3 spans 13 amino acids. Germline CDR1 and CDR2: SQVTM and ANQGSEA. The CDR3 reads CSVVIGGTGELFF. CDR3 DNA sequence: TGCAGCGTTGTAATCGGGGGCACCGGGGAGCTGTTTTTT.

V gene TRBV19 combines with J gene TRBJ2-1; 10 nucleotides align to TRBD1. V was clipped by 1 base and J by 4 bases; unmatched bases: 4. Germline V lookup: CDR1 LNHDA, CDR2 SQIVND (reference sequence). The CDR3 runs 16 residues. CDR3 DNA: TGTGCCAGTAGTATAGGGTTGGGACAGGGGTACAATGAGCAGTTCTTC. It translates to CASSIGLGQGYNEQFF. Looking up the rest from reference TRBV19 and TRBJ2-1 gives the full variable domain: DGGITQSPKYLFRKEGQNVTLSCEQNLNHDAMYWYRQDPGQGLRLIYYSQIVNDFQKGDIAEGYSVSREKKESFPLTVTSAQKNPTAFYLCASSIGLGQGYNEQFFGPGTRLTVL.

The chain uses TRBV5-6 and TRBJ1-1; D unclear. V was shortened by 2 bases and J by 0 bases, with 5 bases between the two germline ends. From germline, CDR1 is SGHDT and CDR2 YYEEEE. The CDR3 consists of 13 residues. The CDR3 bases are TGTGCCAGCAGCTTTACACTGAACACTGAAGCTTTCTTT. It codes for CASSFTLNTEAFF.

The chain employs TRBV6-1 and TRBJ2-4; D perhaps matches TRBD1 (5 bases). Trimming pared 3 bases from V and 0 bases from J, leaving 12 bases between. Germline assignment: CDR1 MNHNS and CDR2 SASEGT. This CDR3 is built from 16 residues. This chain's CDR3 is CASSDGQGEAKNIQYF. The DNA for the CDR3 is TGTGCCAGCAGTGACGGGCAGGGTGAAGCCAAAAACATTCAGTACTTC.

The J gene is TRBJ2-7, the V gene TRBV4-2; possibly TRBD1 or TRBD2 for D (5 bases each). Germline-derived CDR1 and CDR2 are LGHNA and YNFKEQ. The V end was cut by 1 base, the J end by 0 bases, with 10 bases between. There are 15 residues in the CDR3. The CDR3, as DNA: TGTGCCAGCAGCCAAGGGGACCCCAGCTCCTACGAGCAGTACTTC. It codes for CASSQGDPSSYEQYF.

V and J are TRBV10-3 and TRBJ2-7, with 9 positions matching TRBD1. CDR3 size: 13 residues. Trimming cost V 10 bases and J 6 bases; bases outside gene matches: 10. Germline-derived CDR1 and CDR2 are ENHRY and SYGVKD. CDR3 sequence: CATRTGGLGEQYF. CDR3 DNA: TGTGCCACAAGAACAGGGGGCTTGGGCGAGCAGTACTTC.

This rearrangement joins TRBV20-1 to TRBJ2-7; a possible D gene is TRBD2 (5 bases). Germline V gives CDR1 DFQATT, CDR2 SNEGSKA (reference sequence). CDR3 length: 11 residues. Trimming removed 3 bases from V and 3 bases from J, with 6 bases in between. The CDR3 coding sequence is TGCAGTGCTAGGGCGGGCTACGAGCAGTACTTC. This translates into CSARAGYEQYF.

V usage is TRBV9 and J usage is TRBJ1-2; weak D call: TRBD1 (6 bases). The germline V gene has CDR1 SGDLS and CDR2 YYNGEE. This CDR3 comprises 14 residues. V shed 0 bases and J shed 7 bases, with 13 bases lying between them. CDR3 sequence (DNA): TGTGCCAGCAGCGTAGTGTCGGGGGGCCGTGGCTACACCTTC. This encodes CASSVVSGGRGYTF.

This chain connects TRBV2 to TRBJ1-1; D is ambiguous. The CDR3 is 14 residues long. Germline-derived CDR1 and CDR2 are SNHLY and FYNNEI. V dropped 4 bases and J dropped 1 base, with 10 bases sitting between them. CDR3 loop: CASSVGDTNTEAFF. The CDR3 DNA reads TGTGCCAGCAGTGTTGGTGACACGAACACTGAAGCTTTCTTT.

The chain uses TRBV30 and TRBJ2-7, with D possibly being TRBD1 (5 bases). CDR3 length: 12 amino acids. The germline CDR1 and CDR2 sequences are GTSNPN and SVGIG (reference sequence). V was trimmed by 0 bases and J by 6 bases, leaving 9 bases between them. CDR3 nucleotide sequence: TGTGCCTGGAGTGTCAAAGGGGTCGAGCAGTACTTC. Protein sequence: CAWSVKGVEQYF.

The chain combines TRBV29-1 with TRBJ2-6, with D possibly TRBD1 on 5 matching bases. The V gene's germline CDR1 is SQVTM and CDR2 ANQGSEA. The V and J ends lost 6 bases and 0 bases respectively, with 6 bases between them. The CDR3 sequence is 13 residues long. The CDR3 region is CSVTDSGANVLTF. CDR3 bases: TGCAGCGTGACAGACTCTGGGGCCAACGTCCTGACTTTC.

The J gene is TRBJ2-7, the V gene TRBV11-2; D is unresolved. Germline CDR1 and CDR2: SGHAT and FQNNGV. This CDR3 region has 11 residues. V was cut by 5 bases and J by 6 bases, with 8 bases left in between. The CDR3 is CASSRKAEQYF. CDR3 coding DNA: TGTGCCAGCAGCCGTAAAGCCGAGCAGTACTTC.

The chain links TRBV19 to TRBJ1-1, with D unclear. Germline values: CDR1 LNHDA, CDR2 SQIVND (reference sequence). Deletions cut 6 bases from V and 0 bases from J, with 17 bases between. The CDR3 runs 16 residues. The DNA for the CDR3 is TGTGCCAGTAGACCTTTTGGGAAGAACATGAACACTGAAGCTTTCTTT. Translated, it gives CASRPFGKNMNTEAFF.

The genes are TRBV7-9 and TRBJ1-1; TRBD1 matches 7 bases. The CDR3 is made up of 15 amino acids. The J segment lost 1 base and the V segment lost 4 bases, leaving 6 bases of the junction unmatched. Looked up from germline, CDR1 is SEHNR and CDR2 is FQNEAQ (reference sequence). DNA for the CDR3: TGTGCCAGCAGCTCCGCACAGGGGTCGAACACTGAAGCTTTCTTT. Translating it yields CASSSAQGSNTEAFF.

This clone was recorded only once. This CDR3 reads CASSLGDTSGSTDTQYF. CDR3 nucleotides: TGCGCCAGCAGCTTGGGGGACACTAGCGGGAGCACAGATACGCAGTATTTT. The chain carries TRBV5-1 and TRBJ2-3; TRBD2 matches 9 bases. Germline V lookup: CDR1 SGHRS, CDR2 YFSETQ. CDR3 length: 17 amino acids. The ends lost 0 bases at V and 0 bases at J; junction bases unmatched: 5.

This chain uses TRBV7-6 with TRBJ1-4, with D tentatively TRBD1 (5 bases). CDR1 is SGHVS and CDR2 is FNYEAQ in the germline V gene. V was shortened by 5 bases and J by 2 bases, with 18 bases between the two germline ends. The CDR3 covers 17 residues. The CDR3 nucleotides read TGTGCCAGCAGCGGGAGGTCAGGGTTAGCGACTAATGAAAAACTGTTTTTT. This sequence encodes CASSGRSGLATNEKLFF.

The rearrangement links TRBV7-2 to TRBJ2-1; D remains unclear. Trimming pared 1 base from V and 5 bases from J, leaving 6 bases between. The CDR3 runs to 13 residues. The germline V gene has CDR1 SGHTA and CDR2 FQGNSA. The CDR3 loop is CASSLELDNEQFF. For the CDR3, the DNA is TGTGCCAGCAGCTTAGAATTGGACAATGAGCAGTTCTTC.

This clone was detected once. The chain recombines TRBV5-1 with TRBJ2-1; 10 nucleotides align to TRBD2. The germline gives CDR1 SGHRS, CDR2 YFSETQ. J gave up 6 bases and V 0 bases, and 3 bases lay outside the gene matches. CDR3 length: 15 residues. In DNA, the CDR3 is TGCGCCAGCAGCTTGGAGCTAGCGGGGGCCAATGAGCAGTTCTTC. This encodes CASSLELAGANEQFF. Filled out from reference TRBV5-1 and TRBJ2-1, the complete variable domain reads KAGVTQTPRYLIKTRGQQVTLSCSPISGHRSVSWYQQTPGQGLQFLFEYFSETQRNKGNFPGRFSGRQFSNSRSEMNVSTLELGDSALYLCASSLELAGANEQFFGPGTRLTVL.

The rearrangement joins TRBV5-1 to TRBJ2-2, with D perhaps matching TRBD1 (5 bases). The CDR3 is 13 residues long. The germline V gene has CDR1 SGHRS and CDR2 YFSETQ. The V and J ends lost 1 base and 7 bases respectively, with 8 bases between them. DNA of the CDR3: TGCGCCAGCAGCTTGACGCAGGGCGGGGAGCTGTTTTTT. It encodes CASSLTQGGELFF.

The chain has TRBV6-1 and TRBJ1-6; 12 positions agree with TRBD1. V gave up 3 bases and J gave up 5 bases; unmatched junction bases: 5. Germline V gene lookup returns CDR1 MNHNS and CDR2 SASEGT. CDR3 length equals 17 residues. This CDR3 is CASSEGTGGADNSPLHF. The CDR3 region has the DNA TGTGCCAGCAGTGAGGGGACAGGGGGCGCGGATAATTCACCCCTCCACTTT.

The chain employs TRBV11-3 and TRBJ2-2; D uncertain. Germline V gene data show CDR1 as SGHNT and CDR2 as YENEEA. The CDR3 has 13 residues. Between the trimmed V and J ends, which lost 6 bases and 7 bases, there was a span of 12 bases. The DNA of the CDR3 is TGTGCCAGCAGTATAGGTTTTGGCGGGGAGCTGTTTTTT. Amino acid sequence: CASSIGFGGELFF.